Below, 9 T cell receptor beta chains from the same sample are listed, as sequenced in a study of neurological immune-mediated disorders. In TCRdb, the 5' RACE reads were re-called with MiXCR into one record per CDR3 protein. Among tens of thousands of distinct CDR3 sequences, about 4% were seen once, and the ten largest hold about 1.9%. Source material: CD4+ T cells from blood. These receptors originate from a woman aged 40 to 50 with multiple sclerosis.

V usage is TRBV7-9 and J usage is TRBJ2-1, with D maybe TRBD2 (5 bases). With 3 bases removed from V and 15 bases from J, the gap between germline ends came to 15 bases. This CDR3 is built from 12 residues. Germline V gene data show CDR1 as SEHNR and CDR2 as FQNEAQ (reference sequence). CDR3 protein: CASSFMAGSSFF. CDR3 nucleotides: TGTGCCAGCAGCTTCATGGCGGGTTCCTCGTTCTTC.

Only one count was recorded for this clonotype. The V call is TRBV5-1, the J call TRBJ1-1, with TRBD1 matching 8 bases. Germline loops: CDR1 SGHRS, CDR2 YFSETQ. The CDR3 covers 14 residues. V shed 4 bases, J shed 4 bases, and the junction held 6 bases outside the gene matches. Here the CDR3 DNA reads TGCGCCAGCAGCCCGAACGGACAGGGCACTGAAGCTTTCTTT. This gives the protein CASSPNGQGTEAFF.

This clonotype has ten or more counts. V and J are TRBV5-6 and TRBJ2-2; the match to TRBD1 covers 12 bases. J lost 7 bases, V lost 2 bases, and 9 bases had no gene match. Germline V CDR1 and CDR2: SGHDT, YYEEEE. This CDR3 is 17 amino acids long. Here the CDR3 DNA reads TGTGCCAGCAGCTTTGAACCGGGACAGGGGGCCGGCGGGGAGCTGTTTTTT. This sequence encodes CASSFEPGQGAGGELFF.

This clonotype occurred many times. CDR3 sequence reads: CATSRVGGGAVNEQFF. In DNA form, the CDR3 reads TGTGCCACCAGCAGAGTGGGGGGCGGGGCCGTAAATGAGCAGTTCTTC. The chain joins TRBV15 to TRBJ2-1; D may match TRBD1 or TRBD2 (6 bases each). Germline V lookup: CDR1 LNHNV, CDR2 YYDKDF (reference sequence). This CDR3 contains 16 residues. The V gene lost 1 base and the J gene lost 7 bases, with 17 bases spanning the gap.

At least ten counts were recorded for this clonotype. The chain is built from TRBV7-8 and TRBJ2-1; 7 bases are a match to TRBD1. The CDR3 has 15 residues. Germline V gives CDR1 SGHVS, CDR2 FQNEAQ. Trimming cost V 3 bases and J 0 bases; bases outside gene matches: 2. The CDR3, as DNA: TGTGCCAGCAGCTTGGGACAGCGCTCCTACAATGAGCAGTTCTTC. It yields the protein CASSLGQRSYNEQFF. The complete variable domain, with remaining parts taken from reference TRBV7-8 and TRBJ2-1, reads GAGVSQSPRYKVAKRGQDVALRCDPISGHVSLFWYQQALGQGPEFLTYFQNEAQLDKSGLPSDRFFAERPEGSVSTLKIQRTQQEDSAVYLCASSLGQRSYNEQFFGPGTRLTVL.

This clonotype was counted a few times. The chain uses TRBV12-3 or TRBV12-4 and TRBJ2-2, with 9 bases fitting TRBD1. V trimming: 4 bases; J trimming: 6 bases; junction bases outside the gene matches: 9. This CDR3 region has 16 residues. The DNA of the CDR3 is TGTGCCAGCAGTTCCGGGGACAGGGTCAGAGCCGGGGAGCTGTTTTTT. Its translation is CASSSGDRVRAGELFF.

This clonotype was seen many times. The chain has TRBV7-2 and TRBJ1-4; the D is unclear. The V gene lost 1 base and the J gene lost 4 bases, with 13 bases spanning the gap. The CDR3 length is 16 residues. The V gene's germline CDR1 is SGHTA and CDR2 FQGNSA. The CDR3 sequence: CASSLDRGALNEKLFF. DNA of the CDR3: TGTGCCAGCAGCTTAGACAGAGGAGCCCTTAATGAAAAACTGTTTTTT.

This clonotype was seen many times. V gene TRBV18 combines with J gene TRBJ2-1; no reliable D call. V was shortened by 0 bases and J by 4 bases, with 10 bases between the two germline ends. Germline CDR1 reads KGHSH; CDR2 reads LQKENI. The CDR3 runs to 15 residues. CDR3 DNA sequence: TGTGCCAGCTCACCACCTAACGGAAAGTACAATGAGCAGTTCTTC. Protein product: CASSPPNGKYNEQFF. Filled out from reference TRBV18 and TRBJ2-1, the complete variable domain reads NAGVMQNPRHLVRRRGQEARLRCSPMKGHSHVYWYRQLPEEGLKFMVYLQKENIIDESGMPKERFSAEFPKEGPSILRIQQVVRGDSAAYFCASSPPNGKYNEQFFGPGTRLTVL.

This clonotype has a count of ten or more. This chain joins TRBV6-5 and TRBJ2-5, with 12 positions matching TRBD1. The CDR3 is 16 residues long. Per the germline V gene, CDR1 is MNHEY and CDR2 is SVGAGI. Losses at the gene ends were 6 bases for V and 2 bases for J; bases not matched to a gene: 7. The CDR3: CASSSGTGGNQETQYF. In DNA form, the CDR3 reads TGTGCCAGCAGCTCCGGGACAGGGGGCAATCAAGAGACCCAGTACTTC.